This entry lists 2 T cell receptor beta chains sequenced from one sample in a study of cytomegalovirus exposure and HLA in healthy donors. Use of 60 Vbeta and 13 Jbeta primers characterized the PCR. Assay: immunoSEQ multiplex PCR; the TCRdb copy retains only in-frame clones and omits some. Of around 130,000 clones in the sample, under 90% were seen once. The sample consisted of PBMCs. The receptor set was obtained from a woman in her thirties or forties in good health and CMV-seronegative.

The CDR3 spells CASRRYWGTGGPYEQYF. DNA of the CDR3: TGTGCCAGTAGACGATATTGGGGGACAGGGGGTCCCTACGAGCAGTACTTC. The chain employs TRBV19 and TRBJ2-7, with 11 bases that match TRBD1. Germline lookup yields CDR1 LNHDA and CDR2 SQIVND (reference sequence). V lost 6 bases to trimming and J lost 2 bases; unmatched junction nucleotides: 12. There are 17 residues in the CDR3. The full variable domain, with the rest looked up from reference TRBV19 and TRBJ2-7, is DGGITQSPKYLFRKEGQNVTLSCEQNLNHDAMYWYRQDPGQGLRLIYYSQIVNDFQKGDIAEGYSVSREKKESFPLTVTSAQKNPTAFYLCASRRYWGTGGPYEQYFGPGTRLTVT.

This sequence joins TRBV9 and TRBJ2-2, with a weak D call TRBD1 (5 bases). V lost 3 bases, J lost 3 bases, and 12 bases lay in between. The CDR3 covers 15 residues. The germline gives CDR1 SGDLS, CDR2 YYNGEE. In nucleotides, the CDR3 is TGTGCCAGCAGCGCTTCCAGGGTGCACACCGGGGAGCTGTTTTTT. Its translation is CASSASRVHTGELFF.